One and the same sample provided the 5 T cell receptor beta chains below, sequenced in a study of response to subunit inactivated influenza vaccine. TCRdb processed the RT-PCR reads anew with MiXCR; each CDR3 protein has one entry. The table shows 530,000 or so distinct CDR3 sequences, with around 25% occurring only once. Source: CD4+ T cells sorted from PBMCs, taken 4 to 6 days after vaccination. Every receptor here comes from a man in his forties or fifties who received an inactivated influenza vaccine.

To note about this clonotype: Germline is not matched at one junction end, which may reflect a read error. The CDR3 DNA follows: TGTGCCTGGAGCCTAGGGGGCGAGATGTCTTTC. This codes for CAWSLGGEMSF. This chain connects TRBV30 to TRBJ2-6; the match to TRBD1 covers 7 bases. Germline CDR1 GTSNPN, CDR2 SVGIG (reference sequence). There are 11 residues in the CDR3.

This chain connects TRBV12-3 or TRBV12-4 to TRBJ2-3; TRBD2 matches 8 bases. CDR3 length equals 16 residues. Trimming removed 6 bases from V and 1 base from J; junction bases left unmatched: 9. The CDR3 loop is CASRPTSGGRTDTQYF. The CDR3, as DNA: TGTGCCAGCAGGCCTACCTCGGGAGGGCGCACAGATACGCAGTATTTT.

The J gene is TRBJ1-1, the V gene TRBV3-1; D is undetermined. Germline V lookup: CDR1 LGHDT, CDR2 YNNKEL (reference sequence). This CDR3 is 12 amino acids long. V gave up 1 base and J gave up 8 bases, with 8 bases separating them. The DNA of the CDR3 is TGTGCCAGCAGCCAAGGTGGGAGGGAAGCTTTCTTT. As protein: CASSQGGREAFF.

The V gene is TRBV5-1, the J gene TRBJ1-3; 10 nucleotides line up with TRBD1. After removal of 4 bases from V and 0 bases from J, the junction contained 4 bases not matched to a gene. CDR3 size: 16 residues. Germline V gives CDR1 SGHRS, CDR2 YFSETQ. The CDR3 sequence is CASSTGQGGSGNTIYF. CDR3 bases: TGCGCCAGCAGCACCGGACAGGGGGGCTCTGGAAACACCATATATTTT.

The rearrangement joins TRBV7-8 to TRBJ1-5; D is undetermined. Between the trimmed V and J ends, which lost 1 base and 5 bases, there was a span of 6 bases. From germline, CDR1 is SGHVS and CDR2 FQNEAQ. The CDR3 extends over 13 amino acids. CDR3 DNA: TGTGCCAGCAGCTTAGGGGTCGATCAGCCCCAGCATTTT. It codes for CASSLGVDQPQHF.